This TCR beta chain was captured in a study of Graves' ophthalmopathy and Graves' hyperthyroidism. Worth noting for this clonotype: The antigen is not known.

Scientists amplified the TCR beta CDR3 regions from RNA transcripts. Amplification began with first-round RT-PCR using HTBI primers, then second-round multiplex PCR was performed. TCRdb itself ran the multiplex PCR reads through MiXCR, one entry per CDR3 protein. The sample yields approximately 700,000 distinct CDR3 sequences, 35% to 45% seen once. Study conclusions and caveats: The model predicted ophthalmopathy progression with 60% to 71% sensitivity and 72.22% specificity. Blood was where most expanded thyroid clonotypes above 0.001 frequency also turned up. Ophthalmopathy could be told apart from stable hyperthyroidism by a 13-signature model (87.88% sensitivity, around 80% specificity).

This CDR3 contains 11 residues. Diagnosis relied on clinical symptoms, serum thyroxine, TRAb, thyroid ultrasound and orbital computed tomography. The rearrangement links TRBV12-3 or TRBV12-4 to TRBJ1-1, with TRBD1 as a possible D gene (6 bases). The sequence came from an adult man with Graves' ophthalmopathy. The specimen was peripheral blood. The chain's CDR3 is CARPGQTEAFF. DNA of the CDR3: TGTGCTAGACCAGGACAGACTGAAGCTTTCTTT.